The next 14 T cell receptor beta chains were all read from a single sample in a study of cytomegalovirus exposure and HLA in healthy donors. 13 Jbeta primers and 60 Vbeta primers were used for the PCR. Assay: immunoSEQ multiplex PCR; the TCRdb copy retains only in-frame clones and omits some. This sample yields about 43,000 clones, of which around 53% are seen a single time; roughly 6% belongs to the top ten. The sequenced sample consisted of PBMCs. The receptors come from a man in his sixties in good health and CMV-seronegative.

The chain employs TRBV2 and TRBJ2-7; D may be TRBD2 (6 bases). Germline V lookup: CDR1 SNHLY, CDR2 FYNNEI. The CDR3 consists of 15 residues. The V end lost 3 bases, the J end lost 3 bases, and 15 bases lay between the germline ends. The CDR3 DNA follows: TGTGCCAGCAGTGATGAGCGGGTCCAAGACTACGAGCAGTACTTC. Protein: CASSDERVQDYEQYF.

The chain has TRBV29-1 and TRBJ1-1, with D tentatively TRBD1 (6 bases). Germline-derived CDR1 and CDR2 are SQVTM and ANQGSEA. V was pared by 6 bases and J by 4 bases, with 12 bases between. This CDR3 spans 12 amino acids. The CDR3 region has the DNA TGCAGCGTCTGGACAGCGACCACTGAAGCTTTCTTT. It translates to CSVWTATTEAFF.

The chain recombines TRBV18 with TRBJ2-1; D possibly corresponds to TRBD2 (5 bases). Germline values: CDR1 KGHSH, CDR2 LQKENI. V shed 3 bases and J shed 8 bases, with 8 bases lying between them. This CDR3 is built from 12 residues. CDR3 nucleotide sequence: TGTGCCAGCTCACCGTCGCGGGATGAGCAGTTCTTC. Protein product: CASSPSRDEQFF.

This clone ranks as medium-sized (0.01 to 0.1%). This chain links TRBV5-1 with TRBJ1-1; D is uncertain. V lost 2 bases to trimming and J lost 4 bases, with 12 bases between them. Germline lookup yields CDR1 SGHRS and CDR2 YFSETQ. This CDR3 comprises 14 residues. As DNA, the CDR3 is TGCGCCAGCAGCTTAGACTCAGGAGGCACTGAAGCTTTCTTT. Translated, it gives CASSLDSGGTEAFF.

The J gene is TRBJ2-2, the V gene TRBV29-1; D is undetermined. The CDR3 covers 13 residues. The germline V gene encodes CDR1 SQVTM and CDR2 ANQGSEA. With 7 bases removed from V and 1 base from J, the gap between germline ends came to 10 bases. The CDR3 sequence: CSGWAQNTGELFF. Here the CDR3 DNA reads TGCAGCGGTTGGGCCCAGAACACCGGGGAGCTGTTTTTT.

This clone was recorded a few times. The chain employs TRBV7-2 and TRBJ1-6; a possible D gene is TRBD1 (5 bases). Trimming took off 4 bases at V and 0 bases at J, with 16 bases between the two ends. The length of the CDR3 is 18 residues. CDR1 is SGHTA, CDR2 FQGNSA, per germline. The CDR3 here is CASSSHGADSSYNSPLHF. For the CDR3, the DNA is TGTGCCAGCAGCTCACATGGGGCAGACAGCTCCTATAATTCACCCCTCCACTTT.

This chain uses TRBV4-1 with TRBJ1-1; D unclear. Germline V gene lookup returns CDR1 MGHRA and CDR2 YSYEKL. The CDR3 sequence is 13 residues long. Trimming cost V 4 bases and J 4 bases, with 10 bases left between them. The CDR3 DNA sequence: TGCGCCAGCAGCCTCATGTCCAGCACTGAAGCTTTCTTT. This codes for CASSLMSSTEAFF.

The chain employs TRBV7-2 and TRBJ2-5; 8 bases are shared with TRBD1. CDR3 length: 15 residues. Per germline, CDR1 SGHTA and CDR2 FQGNSA. The J segment lost 4 bases and the V segment lost 0 bases, leaving 4 bases of the junction unmatched. The DNA of the CDR3 is TGTGCCAGCAGCTTAGCCAGGGGGCGTTCAGAGACCCAGTACTTC. It specifies CASSLARGRSETQYF.

CDR3 nucleotide sequence: TGTGCCAGTAGTATAGCGGGAGGCAATCAGCCCCAGCATTTT. This sequence encodes CASSIAGGNQPQHF. The V and J genes are TRBV19 and TRBJ1-5, with no clear D. The CDR3 consists of 14 residues. V was cut by 1 base and J by 2 bases, with 6 bases left in between. Germline CDR1 and CDR2: LNHDA and SQIVND (reference sequence).

This clone has just a few counts. J is TRBJ2-7 and V is TRBV27; maybe TRBD2 (5 bases). There are 15 residues in the CDR3. Germline CDR1 MNHEY, CDR2 SMNVEV (reference sequence). V lost 0 bases and J lost 0, with 9 bases in between. CDR3 in amino acids: CASSLSRASSYEQYF. In DNA, the CDR3 is TGTGCCAGCAGTTTATCGAGGGCGAGCTCCTACGAGCAGTACTTC.

In this sample, this clone turned up a few times. The rearrangement links TRBV29-1 to TRBJ2-1; 14 bases fit TRBD2. The CDR3 is 15 amino acids. V shed 3 bases and J 12 bases; nucleotides not matched to a gene: 10. The germline V gene has CDR1 SQVTM and CDR2 ANQGSEA. CDR3 DNA: TGCAGCGTTGAGGGACTAGCGGGAGAGGTCGTTCGGCAGTTCTTC. This sequence encodes CSVEGLAGEVVRQFF.

The gene calls are TRBV12-5 and TRBJ2-7, with 7 bases aligning to TRBD1. CDR3 length equals 15 residues. Germline-derived CDR1 and CDR2 are LGHNT and FRNRAP. After removal of 7 bases from V and 2 bases from J, the junction contained 11 bases not matched to a gene. The CDR3 DNA follows: TGTGCTAGTGTTACAGGGGCAGGGGATCCCTACGAGCAGTACTTC. It yields the protein CASVTGAGDPYEQYF.

The rearrangement uses TRBV7-2 and TRBJ2-5, with no clear D. Germline CDR1 is SGHTA and CDR2 is FQGNSA. There are 14 residues in the CDR3. V dropped 1 base and J dropped 4 bases, with 10 bases sitting between them. CDR3 nucleotide sequence: TGTGCCAGCAGCTTAGGACACCTGGGAGAGACCCAGTACTTC. Encoded protein: CASSLGHLGETQYF.

V is TRBV16 and J is TRBJ2-5, with a weak D call TRBD1 (6 bases). This CDR3 has 14 residues. The germline V and J ends were trimmed by 3 bases and 7 bases, with 15 bases remaining between them. In germline, CDR1 is KGHSY, CDR2 FQNENV. CDR3 residues: CASSQMTGVGTQYF. In DNA, the CDR3 is TGTGCCAGCAGCCAGATGACAGGAGTAGGGACCCAGTACTTC.